The rows below give T cell receptor beta chains drawn from one sample of a study of blood T cell repertoires in COVID-19. This table comes from immunoSEQ multiplex PCR, and its TCRdb copy is limited to in-frame clones, with some not included. The table shows 85,000 to 100,000 clones, with 80% occurring only once. Sequenced input: peripheral blood. These receptors were collected from a man aged 45-65 years who had recovered from COVID-19. The CDR3 runs from the conserved cysteine through the conserved F or W. The D gene is left open where the match is weak. Clone size appears in some rows only: once, few, many, or a class for an expanded clone.

>TRBV5-6|TRBJ1-2|NA|many
TGTGCCAGCAGAAGTGACAGTCATGGCTACACCTTC
CASRSDSHGYTF
>TRBV18|TRBJ1-1|NA|NA
TGTGCCAGCTCACCAGGCAGGGCGAACACTGAAGCTTTCTTT
CASSPGRANTEAFF
>TRBV6-5|TRBJ2-1|NA|NA
TGTGCCAGCAGCCGCCTGCGGACTGCGGCCGAGCAGTTCTTC
CASSRLRTAAEQFF
>TRBV5-1|TRBJ1-1|NA|few
TGCGCCAGCAGCGGCCGGAGCGGCGGAGAAACTGAAGCTTTCTTT
CASSGRSGGETEAFF
>TRBV7-2|TRBJ1-4|NA|NA
TGTGCCAGCACTGACGGGGGATCTAATGAAAAACTGTTTTTT
CASTDGGSNEKLFF
>TRBV28|TRBJ1-5|NA|many
TGTGCCAGCAGTTTTGGAACAGGGAATCAGCCCCAGCATTTT
CASSFGTGNQPQHF
>TRBV10-3|TRBJ2-3|TRBD1|NA
TGTGCCATCAGTGAGTCGACAGGGACCGATACGCAGTATTTT
CAISESTGTDTQYF
>TRBV5-6|TRBJ2-7|NA|once
TGTGCCAGCAGCGGCGGACAGCTACACTACGAGCAGTACTTC
CASSGGQLHYEQYF
>TRBV15|TRBJ2-5|TRBD2|once
TGTGCCACCAGCAGGAATAAGCGGGGGCTAGGGGAGACCCAGTACTTC
CATSRNKRGLGETQYF
>TRBV6-1|TRBJ1-2|NA|NA
TGTGCCAGCAGTGAAGCGTGGCAGGGAAGTAGTGGCTACACCTTC
CASSEAWQGSSGYTF
>TRBV7-9|TRBJ2-7|TRBD2|NA
TGTGCCAGCAGCCGGGACTCCCGGGAGGACGAGCAGTACTTC
CASSRDSREDEQYF
>TRBV28|TRBJ1-5|NA|few
TGTGCCAGCAGTTTGCGGGGGTCAGGCAATCAGCCCCAGCATTTT
CASSLRGSGNQPQHF
>TRBV7-9|TRBJ2-1|TRBD2|NA
TGTGCCAGCAGCTCCACCGGGGGGTACAATGAGCAGTTCTTC
CASSSTGGYNEQFF
>TRBV20-1|TRBJ1-2|TRBD1|NA
TGCAGTGCCCAAGCAGGGGGAGGCTACACCTTC
CSAQAGGGYTF
>TRBV11-2|TRBJ1-6|NA|NA
TGTGCCAGCAGCCCCGTGGGGGGGGCCGCGCCCCACTTT
CASSPVGGAAPHF
>TRBV28|TRBJ1-6|TRBD1|NA
TGTGCCAGCAGTTCCCCCGGGACAGGGAGCTCCTATAATTCACCCCTCCACTTT
CASSSPGTGSSYNSPLHF
>TRBV7-2|TRBJ2-7|NA|NA
TGTGCCAGCAGCTTAGCCGTTTCCTACGAGCAGTACTTC
CASSLAVSYEQYF
>TRBV28|TRBJ1-6|NA|NA
TGTGCCAGCAGTTCTCTGGGGGGGGGTGGCTCACCCCTCCACTTT
CASSSLGGGGSPLHF
>TRBV4-1|TRBJ2-6|TRBD1|few
TGCGCCAGCAGCCAACCCAAAATGACAGGGGGCTCTGGGGCCAACGTCCTGACTTTC
CASSQPKMTGGSGANVLTF
>TRBV7-3|TRBJ2-1|TRBD2|NA
TGTGCCAGCAGCTTGATAGCGGGAGGGAGTTACAATGAGCAGTTCTTC
CASSLIAGGSYNEQFF
>TRBV19|TRBJ1-4|NA|NA
TGTGCCAGTGAGGACGGAAAGACAGCAACTAATGAAAAACTGTTTTTT
CASEDGKTATNEKLFF
>TRBV25-1|TRBJ1-1|NA|NA
TGTGCCAGCAGTGACCAGGGGCCAAACACTGAAGCTTTCTTT
CASSDQGPNTEAFF
>TRBV7-3|TRBJ2-5|NA|NA
TGTGCCAGCAGTCCCGGGACTCAAGAGACCCAGTACTTC
CASSPGTQETQYF
>TRBV5-1|TRBJ2-3|TRBD2|NA
TGCGCCAGCAGCCGGGCTAGCGGGGTCCCTGGGGCAGATACGCAGTATTTT
CASSRASGVPGADTQYF
>TRBV7-3|TRBJ2-2|NA|few
TGTGCCAGCAGCCTTAAGAGCACCGGGGAGCTGTTTTTT
CASSLKSTGELFF
>TRBV5-4|TRBJ1-5|NA|NA
TGTGCCAGCAGCTTGGATCGCGGGGGTCAGCCCCAGCATTTT
CASSLDRGGQPQHF
>TRBV18|TRBJ1-3|NA|NA
TGTGCCAGCTCACCATTGGGACACATAAACTCTGGAAACACCATATATTTT
CASSPLGHINSGNTIYF
>TRBV19|TRBJ2-3|NA|once
TGTGCCAGTAGTATTTCTTTCGTGGCGGGAACTAGCACAGATACGCAGTATTTT
CASSISFVAGTSTDTQYF
>TRBV29-1|TRBJ2-7|TRBD2|NA
TGCAGCGTTGAAATGGAGCGGGAGAGCCCCAGAAACACCTACGAGCAGTACTTC
CSVEMERESPRNTYEQYF
>TRBV4-3|TRBJ1-4|TRBD1|NA
TGCGCCAGCAGCCAAGTTCAGGGACAGGGAAATGAAAAACTGTTTTTT
CASSQVQGQGNEKLFF
>TRBV2|TRBJ2-7|TRBD1|once
TGTGCCAGCTCCAGGGGGTTGGGCTACGAGCAGTACTTC
CASSRGLGYEQYF
>TRBV28|TRBJ1-6|NA|NA
TGTGCCAGCAGTATGGCGGGGGCAGTTTGGGGGCGAGATGTAAATTCACCCCTCCACTTT
CASSMAGAVWGRDVNSPLHF
>TRBV4-2|TRBJ1-6|TRBD1|NA
TGTGCCAGCAGCCAAGACGCTCGACAGGGGGCCTCACCCCTCCACTTT
CASSQDARQGASPLHF
>TRBV27|TRBJ1-2|NA|once
TGTGCCAGCAGCCCCTCCGGAGGGGCAGGACACTATGGCTACACCTTC
CASSPSGGAGHYGYTF
>TRBV14|TRBJ1-4|NA|NA
TGTGCCAGCAGCCAAGCAGGGATGGCTAATGAAAAACTGTTTTTT
CASSQAGMANEKLFF
>TRBV6-5|TRBJ2-3|NA|NA
TGTGCCAGCAGTTCGACAGGGAGGGATACGCAGTATTTT
CASSSTGRDTQYF
>TRBV7-3|TRBJ2-1|TRBD2|NA
TGTGCCAGCAGGCCTACTAGCGCGAGCTCCTACAATGAGCAGTTCTTC
CASRPTSASSYNEQFF
>TRBV20-1|TRBJ2-1|TRBD2|NA
TGCAGTGTCTCTAGCGGACATGAGCAGTTCTTC
CSVSSGHEQFF
>TRBV18|TRBJ2-5|TRBD2|NA
TGTGCCAGCTCACCAAGCGGGGGAGAGACCCAGTACTTC
CASSPSGGETQYF
>TRBV10-3|TRBJ2-7|TRBD1|NA
TGTGCCATCAGTGCGGGACAGGGGGGAATCTACGAGCAGTACTTC
CAISAGQGGIYEQYF
>TRBV5-1|TRBJ2-1|TRBD2|once
TGCGCCAGCAGTCCTAGCGGGGGCTCCTACAATGAGCAGTTCTTC
CASSPSGGSYNEQFF
>TRBV9|TRBJ1-6|TRBD1|many
TGTGCCAGCAGCGCCCAGGACAGGGAAACTTCACCCCTCCACTTT
CASSAQDRETSPLHF
>TRBV6-5|TRBJ1-1|NA|NA
TGTGCCAGCAGTTTTACACAGAACACTGAAGCTTTCTTT
CASSFTQNTEAFF
>TRBV19|TRBJ2-3|NA|NA
TGTGCCAGTAGTATCCCCCAGGCGGGGGCGGGGGATACGCAGTATTTT
CASSIPQAGAGDTQYF
>TRBV5-1|TRBJ2-3|NA|NA
TGCGCCAGCAGCTTGGCCGGACAGCCCACAGATACGCAGTATTTT
CASSLAGQPTDTQYF
>TRBV7-6|TRBJ1-2|NA|NA
TGTGCCAGCAGCCCCCATTGGCAGTTATATGGCTACACCTTC
CASSPHWQLYGYTF
>TRBV7-7|TRBJ2-5|TRBD2|NA
TGTGCCAGCAGCTTAGGGACTAGCGGGATGACAGAGACCCAGTACTTC
CASSLGTSGMTETQYF
>TRBV6-6|TRBJ2-7|NA|NA
TGTGCCAGCAGTCTTCAGGTGTACTCGGCCCAACCATCGTCCTACGAGCAGTACTTC
CASSLQVYSAQPSSYEQYF
>TRBV4-1|TRBJ1-2|NA|NA
TGCGCCAGCAGCCAAGAGACGGGTTACTATGGCTACACCTTC
CASSQETGYYGYTF
>TRBV9|TRBJ1-6|NA|NA
TGTGCCAGCAGCAGGGGCACCTATAATTCACCCCTCCACTTT
CASSRGTYNSPLHF
>TRBV15|TRBJ2-1|NA|few
TGTGCCACCAGCAGCGGTCGGTCCTACAATGAGCAGTTCTTC
CATSSGRSYNEQFF
>TRBV3-1/TRBV3-2|TRBJ2-7|NA|NA
TGTGCCAGCAGCCAAGCTTCCGAGCAGTACTTC
CASSQASEQYF
>TRBV11-2|TRBJ2-3|TRBD2|NA
TGTGCCAGCAGCTGGGGACTAGCGGGGGGGATAACAGATACGCAGTATTTT
CASSWGLAGGITDTQYF
>TRBV18|TRBJ2-7|NA|NA
TGTGCCAGCTCACCCTCTACGAGGGAGCAGTACTTC
CASSPSTREQYF
>TRBV10-1|TRBJ2-7|TRBD1|NA
TGCGCCAGCGGGACAGGGAGTTACGAGCAGTACTTC
CASGTGSYEQYF
>TRBV10-3|TRBJ1-6|NA|NA
TGTGCCATCAGTGGGGAGAGACTGAATTCACCCCTCCACTTT
CAISGERLNSPLHF